The text below deals with one TCR beta chain. The germline V gene has CDR1 MNHEY and CDR2 SVGAGI. The CDR3 is made up of 14 amino acids. V was clipped by 8 bases and J by 4 bases, with 16 bases between them. The data derive from a study of shared clonotypes between healthy human individuals. The test was conducted at deep level. Produced via immunoSEQ multiplex PCR; TCRdb's table is partial and in-frame only. The data hold about a million clones, with roughly 77% observed a single time. This clonotype was sampled from a man between 18 and 29 years old in good health. Some clones in this sample may be carry-over from other donors' samples. V gene TRBV6-5 combines with J gene TRBJ2-3; D possibly corresponds to TRBD2 (6 bases). The specimen was memory CD4+ T cells from PBMCs. As to subset: CD45RA-negative fraction. The CDR3, as DNA: TGTGCCAGCGGGGTAAGCGGGCCCTCAGATACGCAGTATTTT. This encodes CASGVSGPSDTQYF.